This T cell receptor beta chain was identified in a study of OX40 agonist ivuxolimab in advanced cancers. After removal of 5 bases from V and 0 bases from J, the junction contained 7 bases not matched to a gene. There are 16 residues in the CDR3. In germline, CDR1 is SGHNT, CDR2 YENEEA. Sequencing was performed with immunoSEQ multiplex PCR; in TCRdb, only in-frame clones are kept and a portion is missing. Of 60,000 to 90,000 clones listed, about 86% are singletons. The V gene is TRBV11-3, the J gene TRBJ2-3; 8 bases agree with TRBD2. The origin of this receptor is an adult with an advanced solid tumor such as melanoma, head and neck, liver or kidney cancer. Sequenced here: CD4+ or CD8+ T cells sorted from blood, sampled in a trial of the OX40 agonist ivuxolimab. CDR3 protein: CASSLGGGTSTDTQYF. The CDR3 coding sequence is TGTGCCAGCAGCCTGGGCGGGGGGACGAGCACAGATACGCAGTATTTT.